This T cell receptor (beta chain) was observed in a study of cytomegalovirus exposure and HLA in healthy donors. The germline CDR1 and CDR2 sequences are SGHTA and FQGTGA. The V end lost 0 bases, the J end lost 6 bases, and 14 bases lay between the germline ends. The CDR3 spans 16 residues. Broader study findings: The study flagged around 150 TCR beta chains as cytomegalovirus-associated. One later analysis reportedly identified an Asian-associated ancestry cluster that showed fewer N-insertions than the approximately 710-donor mean. Reports indicate that TCR beta sequences accurately predicted the HLA-A and HLA-B alleles of most subjects. There were several of the most significant clusters that appeared linked to common viral pathogens in a later analysis.

About this clone: What it recognizes is unknown.

13 Jbeta primers and 60 Vbeta primers were used for the PCR. Profiled with immunoSEQ multiplex PCR; TCRdb holds only in-frame clones, not every one. The data hold about 140,000 clones, with roughly 77% observed a single time. Sequencing was carried out using PBMCs. This sequence was found in a man under 40 in good health. This chain links TRBV7-3 with TRBJ2-2; possible D gene TRBD1, 6 bases. CDR3 protein: CASSLTPRTVSGELFF. CDR3 sequence (DNA): TGTGCCAGCAGCTTAACGCCCCGGACAGTGTCCGGGGAGCTGTTTTTT.